The 13 T cell receptor beta chains listed next were all sequenced from one sample in a study of fetal regulatory T cell absence and autoimmunity. Repertoires were generated with immunoSEQ multiplex PCR, while TCRdb's copy carries only in-frame clones and drops some. The sample has 95,000 or so clones, more than 70% seen once. Sequenced input: pancreas tissue. All receptors derive from a male donor with IPEX syndrome.

This chain uses TRBV30 with TRBJ1-2; D possibly corresponds to TRBD1 (5 bases). Trimming removed 3 bases at V and 4 bases at J, with 15 bases between. Germline V gene lookup returns CDR1 GTSNPN and CDR2 SVGIG (reference sequence). CDR3 length equals 14 residues. As DNA, the CDR3 is TGTGCCTGGAGAAATCCCAGGGTCCTCTATGGCTACACCTTC. It yields the protein CAWRNPRVLYGYTF.

CDR3 bases: TGTGCCAGCAGCGCCGCTCGGGACAGCCTGTATGGCTACACCTTC. As protein: CASSAARDSLYGYTF. This chain joins TRBV7-9 and TRBJ1-2, with 7 bases fitting TRBD1. The CDR3 runs 15 residues. V shed 5 bases, J shed 5 bases, and the junction held 11 bases outside the gene matches. Germline V lookup: CDR1 SEHNR, CDR2 FQNEAQ (reference sequence).

This clone is medium-sized within its sample. Here the CDR3 reads CAWSKFGQPSARYSPLHF. DNA of the CDR3: TGTGCCTGGAGTAAATTTGGGCAGCCCTCTGCCCGTTATTCACCCCTCCACTTT. The chain joins TRBV30 to TRBJ1-6; D remains ambiguous. This CDR3 has 18 amino acids. Between the trimmed V and J ends, which lost 2 bases and 8 bases, there was a span of 25 bases. Germline CDR1 reads GTSNPN; CDR2 reads SVGIG (reference sequence). The variable domain in full, completed from reference TRBV30 and TRBJ1-6, reads SQTIHQWPATLVQPVGSPLSLECTVEGTSNPNLYWYRQAAGRGLQLLFYSVGIGQISSEVPQNLSASRPQDRQFILSSKKLLLSDSGFYLCAWSKFGQPSARYSPLHFGNGTRLTVT.

V and J are TRBV10-3 and TRBJ2-3, with 10 bases identical to TRBD2. V lost 2 bases, J lost 2 bases, and 1 base stayed unmatched. Germline loops: CDR1 ENHRY, CDR2 SYGVKD. The CDR3 runs 15 residues. The CDR3 nucleotides read TGTGCCATCAGTGAGGGACTAGCGGTCACAGATACGCAGTATTTT. Residues: CAISEGLAVTDTQYF.

This clone was seen a handful of times. The chain combines TRBV5-6 with TRBJ1-2; D not certain. The germline V gene has CDR1 SGHDT and CDR2 YYEEEE. The V end was cut by 1 base, the J end by 0 bases, with 10 bases between. CDR3 size: 15 residues. CDR3 nucleotides: TGTGCCAGCAGCTTGAGGCGGTTGGCTAACTATGGCTACACCTTC. Translation: CASSLRRLANYGYTF.

The CDR3 coding sequence is TGTGCCAGCTGGGGACTGTCCTACGAGCAGTACTTC. Translating gives CASWGLSYEQYF. The genes are TRBV6-1 and TRBJ2-7; D may be TRBD2 (6 bases). CDR1 and CDR2 from the germline V gene are MNHNS and SASEGT. CDR3 length: 12 amino acids. Between the trimmed V and J ends, which lost 8 bases and 1 base, there was a span of 9 bases.

The chain employs TRBV5-5 and TRBJ2-7, with D possibly being TRBD1 or TRBD2 (5 bases each). The ends were cut back, 0 bases at V and 3 bases at J, with 19 bases in the middle. Germline lookup yields CDR1 SGHKS and CDR2 YYEKEE (reference sequence). The CDR3 has 17 amino acids. CDR3 in DNA: TGTGCCAGCAGCTTGGGGTTGGGACCCCCATCCTACTACGAGCAGTACTTC. Amino acids: CASSLGLGPPSYYEQYF.

This sequence joins TRBV6-4 and TRBJ2-1, with 13 bases aligning to TRBD2. The CDR3 is made up of 15 amino acids. With 6 bases clipped from V and 4 bases from J, the junction kept 3 bases outside the gene matches. CDR1 is MRHNA, CDR2 SNTAGT, per germline. The CDR3 DNA is TGTGCCAGCAGGAGGACTAGCGGGAGTTACAATGAGCAGTTCTTC. This codes for CASRRTSGSYNEQFF.

This clone was detected only a few times. The gene calls are TRBV7-9 and TRBJ2-5, with D perhaps matching TRBD2 (6 bases). The CDR3 extends over 14 amino acids. Germline V gene sequence: CDR1 SEHNR, CDR2 FQNEAQ (reference sequence). Trimming took 1 base from V and 2 from J, leaving 8 bases between them. The DNA for the CDR3 is TGTGCCAGCAGCTTAGAGGGGAGGCAAGAGACCCAGTACTTC. This sequence encodes CASSLEGRQETQYF.

The chain has TRBV5-1 and TRBJ2-7, with TRBD2 matching 12 bases. V was pared by 1 base and J by 5 bases, with 7 bases of the junction left unmatched. Germline V gene data show CDR1 as SGHRS and CDR2 as YFSETQ. The CDR3 length is 16 residues. This chain's CDR3 is CASSLQPSGRADEQYF. The CDR3 nucleotides read TGCGCCAGCAGCTTGCAGCCTAGCGGGAGGGCAGACGAGCAGTACTTC.

This clone showed up just once. The chain uses TRBV29-1 and TRBJ1-1, with TRBD1 identical over 12 bases. Germline V gene sequence: CDR1 SQVTM, CDR2 ANQGSEA. After removal of 1 base from V and 1 base from J, the junction contained 16 bases not matched to a gene. The length of the CDR3 is 20 residues. In nucleotides, the CDR3 is TGCAGCGTTGAAGGGTGGTGGGACAGGGGGCTACCTAGACCGAACACTGAAGCTTTCTTT. Encoded protein: CSVEGWWDRGLPRPNTEAFF.

This chain joins TRBV7-9 and TRBJ2-5; D gene unclear. The CDR3 totals 14 residues. Germline CDR1 is SEHNR and CDR2 is FQNEAQ (reference sequence). The V end was cut by 1 base, the J end by 3 bases, with 9 bases between. CDR3 DNA: TGTGCCAGCAGCTTAGGTAGTCTTAAAGAGACCCAGTACTTC. Translation gives CASSLGSLKETQYF.

In this sample, this clone turned up a few times. V is TRBV27 and J is TRBJ1-1; tentatively, D is TRBD1 (6 bases). V lost 4 bases, J lost 5 bases, and 14 bases lay in between. Germline CDR1 is MNHEY and CDR2 is SMNVEV (reference sequence). The CDR3 runs 14 residues. CDR3 in amino acids: CASSSPQGRTEAFF. CDR3 DNA sequence: TGTGCCAGCAGTTCTCCACAGGGAAGGACTGAAGCTTTCTTT.